A selection of T cell receptor beta chains follows, all from one sample in a study of cytomegalovirus exposure and HLA in healthy donors. Assay: immunoSEQ multiplex PCR; the TCRdb copy retains only in-frame clones and omits some. This table holds about 80,000 clones, 75% to 90% found once. Sequenced material: PBMCs. Source of these receptors: a man aged 50-59 years in good health and CMV-seropositive. Each CDR3 is given with its conserved first and last residue. A D gene is named only where the DNA matches it firmly. For some rows the clone size is stated as once, few or many, or as a class when expanded; others skip it.

J | size | D | V | DNA | CDR3
TRBJ1-2 | NA | TRBD1 | TRBV6-6 | TGTGCCAGCAGAGAGGCGGGACAGAGCCAGTCGGATGGCTACACCTTC | CASREAGQSQSDGYTF
TRBJ2-7 | NA | TRBD2 | TRBV5-6 | TGTGCCAGCAGCTTAGCGGGAGGGTTCCACGAGCAGTACTTC | CASSLAGGFHEQYF
TRBJ1-5 | NA | NA | TRBV6-6 | TGTGCCAGCAATAACGCGGACATGGCCCAGCCCCAGCATTTT | CASNNADMAQPQHF
TRBJ1-5 | NA | NA | TRBV2 | TGTGCCAGCAGTGCCGGACAAACCTCCTACCAGCCCCAGCATTTT | CASSAGQTSYQPQHF
TRBJ2-1 | NA | TRBD2 | TRBV7-9 | TGTGCCAGCAGCTTAGATAGCGGGAGCTCCTACAATGAGCAGTTCTTC | CASSLDSGSSYNEQFF
TRBJ1-4 | NA | NA | TRBV6-1 | TGTGCCAGCAGTGAGACAGGTGGTCAGGGTGAAAAACTGTTTTTT | CASSETGGQGEKLFF
TRBJ2-5 | NA | TRBD2 | TRBV5-4 | TGTGCCAGCAGACCTGGGTCTAGCGGGATCGGGGAGACCCAGTACTTC | CASRPGSSGIGETQYF
TRBJ2-6 | few | TRBD1 | TRBV27 | TGTGCCAGCAGGCGGGGACAGGATCGGGGTGGGGCCAACGTCCTGACTTTC | CASRRGQDRGGANVLTF
TRBJ1-2 | NA | TRBD1 | TRBV2 | TGTGCCAGCAGCGTCCCGGGACAGGGAGAAGCTAACTATGGCTACACCTTC | CASSVPGQGEANYGYTF
TRBJ2-1 | NA | TRBD1 | TRBV16 | TGTGCCAGCAGCCAAGGATCAACAGGGGGCAACCACGAGCAGTTCTTC | CASSQGSTGGNHEQFF
TRBJ2-2 | NA | TRBD2 | TRBV6-5 | TGTGCCAGCAGTAGGACTAGTATCGGGGAGCTGTTTTTT | CASSRTSIGELFF
TRBJ2-7 | NA | TRBD1 | TRBV7-9 | TGTTCCAGCAGCTTAGCGCTGGGGCAGGGGGCGAGGGAGCAGTACTTC | CSSSLALGQGAREQYF
TRBJ2-7 | NA | NA | TRBV30 | TGTGCCTGGAGTCCTGGCGGCGAGCAGTACTTC | CAWSPGGEQYF
TRBJ2-5 | NA | NA | TRBV7-9 | TGTGCCAGCAGCCGAGACTACCAAGAGACCCAGTACTTC | CASSRDYQETQYF
TRBJ2-7 | NA | TRBD2 | TRBV5-6 | TGTGCCAGCAGCTTGCTCCTAGCGGAAGCCTACGAGCAGTACTTC | CASSLLLAEAYEQYF
TRBJ1-4 | NA | NA | TRBV11-1 | TGTGCCAGCAGCTTATGGACGGGAGATGAAAAACTGTTTTTT | CASSLWTGDEKLFF
TRBJ2-5 | many | TRBD1 | TRBV7-9 | TGTGCCAGCAGCTTAGCGGTTTCGGGACAGGGTCAGACCCAGTACTTC | CASSLAVSGQGQTQYF
TRBJ2-1 | NA | TRBD2 | TRBV7-8 | TGTGCCAGCAGCTCCTACACAACTAGCGGGGAACCCTACAATGAGCAGTTCTTC | CASSSYTTSGEPYNEQFF
TRBJ2-7 | NA | TRBD2 | TRBV7-2 | TGTGCCAGCAGCTTAACTAGCGACTACGAGCAGTACTTC | CASSLTSDYEQYF
TRBJ2-7 | once | TRBD1 | TRBV2 | TGTGCCATCAGACCGGGACAGGGGGCCAGGGAGCAGTACTTC | CAIRPGQGAREQYF
TRBJ2-1 | NA | TRBD2 | TRBV30 | TGTGCCTCCCAGGCGGGAGGGTACTACAATGAGCAGTTCTTC | CASQAGGYYNEQFF
TRBJ2-7 | few | NA | TRBV11-2 | TGTGCCAGCAGCGATCTACAGGCGCCCAGACACTACGAGCAGTACTTC | CASSDLQAPRHYEQYF
TRBJ2-2 | NA | NA | TRBV4-3 | TGCGCCAGCAGCCAAGATTCGAGAGTAAACACCGGGGAGCTGTTTTTT | CASSQDSRVNTGELFF
TRBJ1-3 | once | TRBD1 | TRBV7-9 | TGTGCCAGCAGCTATGACAGGGAATCTGGAAACACCATATATTTT | CASSYDRESGNTIYF
TRBJ2-3 | once | NA | TRBV7-3 | TGTGCCAGCAGCCCTCAGGGCGGCACAGATACGCAGTATTTT | CASSPQGGTDTQYF
TRBJ1-4 | NA | NA | TRBV15 | TGTGCCACCAGCACCCAAATTGGACAGATAGAAAAACTGTTTTTT | CATSTQIGQIEKLFF
TRBJ1-3 | NA | NA | TRBV30 | TGTGCCTGTGTCCGGGACACAGAATCTGGAAACACCATATATTTT | CACVRDTESGNTIYF
TRBJ1-4 | NA | NA | TRBV5-6 | TGTGCCAGCAGCCGTTTCACTACTAATGAAAAACTGTTTTTT | CASSRFTTNEKLFF
TRBJ1-2 | NA | NA | TRBV18 | TGTGCCAGCTCACCACCGGGCGGGAGCGGCAGCTATGGCTACACCTTC | CASSPPGGSGSYGYTF
TRBJ1-1 | NA | NA | TRBV7-9 | TGTGCCAGCAGCCCCTCGGGAGTTGAAGCTTTCTTT | CASSPSGVEAFF
TRBJ1-1 | NA | NA | TRBV5-4 | TGTGCCAGCGGCGCGCCTTCCGGGGTAGGGAACACTGAAGCTTTCTTT | CASGAPSGVGNTEAFF
TRBJ2-7 | NA | TRBD2 | TRBV5-1 | TGCGCCAGCCTAACCGCTCCGGGGGGGGGCGAGCAGTACTTC | CASLTAPGGGEQYF
TRBJ2-2 | few | NA | TRBV7-2 | TGTGCCACCCTCCGGGGGAGCGCGAACACCGGGGAGCTGTTTTTT | CATLRGSANTGELFF
TRBJ2-1 | once | TRBD2 | TRBV10-1 | TGCGCCAGCAGTGAGTCCGGGAGGGCCCCCAATGAGCAGTTCTTC | CASSESGRAPNEQFF
TRBJ2-5 | once | NA | TRBV4-1 | TGCGCCAGCAGTAAGACTGGGACAAGAAAAGAGACCCAGTACTTC | CASSKTGTRKETQYF
TRBJ1-1 | NA | NA | TRBV2 | TGTGCCAGCAGTCCGACTGGGACTGAAGCTTTCTTT | CASSPTGTEAFF
TRBJ2-7 | NA | NA | TRBV5-1 | TGCGCCAGCAGCCCCAGATCCTCCTACGAGCAGTACTTC | CASSPRSSYEQYF
TRBJ1-5 | few | NA | TRBV18 | TGTGCCAGCTCCCGACCAGGGCTTAGGGGCAATCAGCCCCAGCATTTT | CASSRPGLRGNQPQHF
TRBJ2-7 | NA | TRBD2 | TRBV7-7 | TGTGCCAGCAGCCCCTCCCCGGGGGGAGGGTACGAGCAGTACTTC | CASSPSPGGGYEQYF
TRBJ2-5 | NA | NA | TRBV5-8 | TGTGCCAGCACCGAAATCTCAGGGTTTTGGGAGACCCAGTACTTC | CASTEISGFWETQYF